The TCR beta chain under discussion was sequenced for a study of T cell changes during pregnancy in multiple sclerosis. Profiling relied on immunoSEQ multiplex PCR, and the TCRdb table lists in-frame clones only, not all of them. Of approximately 90,000 clones in the sample, about nine tenths were seen once. Trimming cost V 0 bases and J 0 bases, with 9 bases left between them. Germline-derived CDR1 and CDR2 are SGHTS and YDEGEE. This CDR3 comprises 15 residues. This clone was recorded a few times. This clonotype was obtained from a female donor in good health, enrolled as a control in a pregnancy study. The source was peripheral blood, collected after pregnancy. This sequence joins TRBV5-8 and TRBJ1-1; the D is unclear. CDR3 in amino acids: CASSLVAGLNTEAFF. The CDR3 coding sequence is TGTGCCAGCAGCTTGGTTGCGGGTTTGAACACTGAAGCTTTCTTT. The full variable domain, completed using reference TRBV5-8 and TRBJ1-1, is EAGVTQSPTHLIKTRGQQATLRCSPISGHTSVYWYQQALGLGLQFLLWYDEGEERNRGNFPPRFSGRQFPNYSSELNVNALELEDSALYLCASSLVAGLNTEAFFGQGTRLTVV.